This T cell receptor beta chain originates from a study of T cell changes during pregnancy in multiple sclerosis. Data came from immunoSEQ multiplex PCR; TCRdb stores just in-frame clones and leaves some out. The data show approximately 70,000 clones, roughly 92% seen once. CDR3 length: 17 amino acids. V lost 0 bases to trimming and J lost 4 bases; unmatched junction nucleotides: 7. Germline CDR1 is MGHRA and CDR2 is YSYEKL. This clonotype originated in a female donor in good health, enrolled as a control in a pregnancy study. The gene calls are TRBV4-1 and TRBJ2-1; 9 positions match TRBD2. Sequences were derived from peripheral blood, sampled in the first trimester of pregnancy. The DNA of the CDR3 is TGCGCCAGCAGCCAAGATATAGTCGCGGGAGGGTACAATGAGCAGTTCTTC. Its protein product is CASSQDIVAGGYNEQFF.